This T cell receptor (beta chain) was captured by sequencing in a study of blood T cell repertoires in COVID-19. V lost 5 bases to trimming and J lost 1 base, with 11 bases between them. This CDR3 region has 14 residues. Looked up from germline, CDR1 is SGHTA and CDR2 is FQGTGA. Sequenced by immunoSEQ multiplex PCR; TCRdb stores in-frame clones only, minus some. The profile shows more than 150,000 clones, 80% to 90% of them singletons. With respect to this clone: Within the sample, other DNA sequences also encode this same CDR3.

The rearrangement joins TRBV7-3 to TRBJ2-5; maybe TRBD1 (5 bases). Sequencing was carried out using peripheral blood. This TCR was sampled from a man between 65 and 80 years old with active or convalescent COVID-19. The chain's CDR3 is CASSLRQGQETQYF. CDR3 coding DNA: TGTGCCAGCAGCCTCAGGCAGGGCCAAGAGACCCAGTACTTC.